The 29 T cell receptor beta chains presented below share a single source sample, sequenced in a study of graft-versus-host responses after intestinal transplantation. Their antigens are not known. Clones were sequenced by immunoSEQ multiplex PCR, and TCRdb holds only the in-frame ones, with some missing. Here the sample spans 20,000 to 30,000 clones, 82% being singletons. The input for sequencing was unstimulated CD4+ T cells sorted from spleen or lymph node cells, taken before intestinal transplant. All receptors derive from a human donor who received an intestinal transplant.

About this clone: The DNA is left out, because the CDR3 cannot be placed on it with certainty; the CDR3 is given as TCRdb lists it. The rearrangement uses TRBV6-1 and TRBJ2-1; the listed D gene, TRBD1, was not tested against the DNA. Per the germline V gene, CDR1 is MNHNS and CDR2 is SASEGT. The CDR3 is 12 amino acids long, termini counted. The CDR3 is CASSSSNIEQFF.

The genes are TRBV5-6 and TRBJ2-7; D perhaps matches TRBD1 (6 bases). CDR3 length equals 13 residues. The germline V gene has CDR1 SGHDT and CDR2 YYEEEE. V was shortened by 4 bases and J by 3 bases, with 11 bases between the two germline ends. This CDR3 reads CASSPTGRYEQYF. The CDR3 nucleotides read TGTGCCAGCAGCCCGACAGGCCGCTACGAGCAGTACTTC.

V gene TRBV5-5 combines with J gene TRBJ1-6, with no clear D. Germline lookup yields CDR1 SGHKS and CDR2 YYEKEE (reference sequence). The CDR3 is 15 amino acids. The V and J ends lost 4 bases and 4 bases respectively, with 12 bases between them. CDR3 region: CASSPADLYNSPLHF. The CDR3, as DNA: TGTGCCAGCAGCCCAGCCGACCTTTATAATTCACCCCTCCACTTT.

V and J are TRBV2 and TRBJ2-2; D may match TRBD1 or TRBD2 (5 bases each). V lost 6 bases, J lost 6 bases, and 8 bases lay in between. Looked up from germline, CDR1 is SNHLY and CDR2 is FYNNEI. This CDR3 contains 12 residues. CDR3 protein: CASSTGPGELFF. The CDR3 nucleotides read TGTGCCAGCAGCACGGGGCCCGGGGAGCTGTTTTTT.

Only a few counts were recorded for this clone. The genes are TRBV4-2 and TRBJ2-5, with 14 nucleotides matching TRBD2. This CDR3 comprises 16 residues. V lost 3 bases and J lost 5; bases outside the gene matches: 5. Per germline, CDR1 LGHNA and CDR2 YNFKEQ. CDR3 in amino acids: CASSQGLAGAGETQYF. The CDR3 nucleotides are TGTGCCAGCAGCCAGGGACTAGCGGGGGCCGGGGAGACCCAGTACTTC.

This clone was observed once. V and J are TRBV28 and TRBJ2-6; 8 bases align to TRBD1. V gave up 9 bases and J gave up 0 bases; unmatched junction bases: 7. The length of the CDR3 is 16 residues. Germline V gene sequence: CDR1 MDHEN, CDR2 SYDVKM. The CDR3 spells CARGRTGHSGANVLTF. Written as DNA, the CDR3 is TGTGCCAGGGGGAGGACAGGGCACTCTGGGGCCAACGTCCTGACTTTC.

The chain couples TRBV6-1 to TRBJ1-1, with D hard to call. Germline CDR1 reads MNHNS; CDR2 reads SASEGT. There are 13 residues in the CDR3. The V end was cut by 1 base, the J end by 0 bases, with 3 bases between. Here the CDR3 reads CASSEDLNTEAFF. The DNA of the CDR3 is TGTGCCAGCAGTGAAGACTTGAACACTGAAGCTTTCTTT.

The rearrangement links TRBV28 to TRBJ1-6, with D uncertain. The germline CDR1 and CDR2 sequences are MDHEN and SYDVKM. The CDR3 totals 11 residues. The ends were cut back, 4 bases at V and 14 bases at J, with 9 bases in the middle. In nucleotides, the CDR3 is TGTGCCAGCAGTTCTAGGTTTGCCCTCCACTTT. Amino acids: CASSSRFALHF.

The chain is built from TRBV5-6 and TRBJ2-5; D unclear. The CDR3 covers 11 residues. V lost 2 bases and J 5 bases, leaving 4 bases between the germline ends. The germline gives CDR1 SGHDT, CDR2 YYEEEE. CDR3 sequence (DNA): TGTGCCAGCAGCTTCGGGGAGACCCAGTACTTC. This translates into CASSFGETQYF. The complete variable domain, with remaining parts taken from reference TRBV5-6 and TRBJ2-5, reads DAGVTQSPTHLIKTRGQQVTLRCSPKSGHDTVSWYQQALGQGPQFIFQYYEEEERQRGNFPDRFSGHQFPNYSSELNVNALLLGDSALYLCASSFGETQYFGPGTRLLVL.

V usage is TRBV29-1 and J usage is TRBJ2-7; 10 bases align to TRBD2. The CDR3 length is 15 residues. Trimming removed 4 bases from V and 4 bases from J; junction bases left unmatched: 10. Germline-derived CDR1 and CDR2 are SQVTM and ANQGSEA. CDR3 sequence reads: CSVGLLAGRGYEQYF. The CDR3 DNA follows: TGCAGCGTTGGACTACTAGCGGGACGGGGTTACGAGCAGTACTTC.

V gene TRBV5-5 combines with J gene TRBJ2-5; TRBD1 aligns across 9 bases. The CDR3 covers 15 residues. With 2 bases clipped from V and 2 bases from J, the junction kept 4 bases outside the gene matches. Germline V lookup: CDR1 SGHKS, CDR2 YYEKEE (reference sequence). CDR3 protein: CASSFGQGNQETQYF. The CDR3, as DNA: TGTGCCAGCAGCTTCGGACAGGGGAATCAAGAGACCCAGTACTTC.

J is TRBJ2-5 and V is TRBV23-1, with D tentatively TRBD1 or TRBD2 (6 bases each). TRBV23-1 is an ORF; its function is uncertain. The CDR3 contains 13 residues. V was cut by 5 bases and J by 5 bases, with 12 bases left in between. CDR3 in amino acids: CASSVRRGETQYF. The CDR3 bases are TGCGCCAGCAGTGTAAGGAGGGGGGAGACCCAGTACTTC.

V usage is TRBV7-3 and J usage is TRBJ2-3; D might be TRBD1 (6 bases). Trimming shortened V by 3 bases and J by 5 bases, and 9 bases separated the two germline ends. The CDR3 has 13 amino acids. Germline assignment: CDR1 SGHTA and CDR2 FQGTGA. DNA of the CDR3: TGTGCCAGCAGCTTTTACAGGGAAGATACGCAGTATTTT. Its translation: CASSFYREDTQYF.

The V call is TRBV5-1, the J call TRBJ1-2, with D possibly being TRBD1 (6 bases). This CDR3 is built from 13 residues. V was trimmed by 3 bases and J by 2 bases, leaving 8 bases between them. Germline assignment: CDR1 SGHRS and CDR2 YFSETQ. In DNA form, the CDR3 reads TGCGCCAGCAGCTCACAGGGAAACTATGGCTACACCTTC. Its protein is CASSSQGNYGYTF.

The V call is TRBV2, the J call TRBJ2-5; TRBD2 matches at 13 bases. This CDR3 is built from 16 residues. Trimming cost V 6 bases and J 7 bases; bases outside gene matches: 11. Germline V CDR1 and CDR2: SNHLY, FYNNEI. CDR3 sequence reads: CASRRTSGGPQGTQYF. CDR3 nucleotide sequence: TGTGCCAGCAGGAGGACTAGCGGGGGCCCCCAGGGGACCCAGTACTTC.

The rearrangement uses TRBV2 and TRBJ2-3; D is uncertain. CDR3 length: 11 amino acids. Germline V gene sequence: CDR1 SNHLY, CDR2 FYNNEI. Trimming took off 7 bases at V and 0 bases at J, with 2 bases between the two ends. The CDR3 DNA is TGTGCCAGCACGAGCACAGATACGCAGTATTTT. It is translated as CASTSTDTQYF. Looking up the rest from reference TRBV2 and TRBJ2-3 gives the full variable domain: EPEVTQTPSHQVTQMGQEVILRCVPISNHLYFYWYRQILGQKVEFLVSFYNNEISEKSEIFDDQFSVERPDGSNFTLKIRSTKLEDSAMYFCASTSTDTQYFGPGTRLTVL.

CDR3 sequence (DNA): TGCAGCGTTGAAACTCACGGTAGAGGGGAAAAACTGTTTTTT. Translating gives CSVETHGRGEKLFF. The chain employs TRBV29-1 and TRBJ1-4, with D uncertain. Per germline, CDR1 SQVTM and CDR2 ANQGSEA. The V and J ends lost 2 bases and 8 bases respectively, with 15 bases between them. The CDR3 consists of 14 residues.

The chain combines TRBV5-6 with TRBJ2-5; no definite D call. Trimming took 0 bases from V and 0 from J, leaving 6 bases between them. CDR1 SGHDT and CDR2 YYEEEE come from the germline V gene. The CDR3 extends over 14 amino acids. This chain's CDR3 is CASSLGSYQETQYF. The DNA for the CDR3 is TGTGCCAGCAGCTTGGGGTCGTACCAAGAGACCCAGTACTTC. The full variable domain, with the rest looked up from reference TRBV5-6 and TRBJ2-5, is DAGVTQSPTHLIKTRGQQVTLRCSPKSGHDTVSWYQQALGQGPQFIFQYYEEEERQRGNFPDRFSGHQFPNYSSELNVNALLLGDSALYLCASSLGSYQETQYFGPGTRLLVL.

The chain uses TRBV7-3 and TRBJ1-3; D is unclear. This CDR3 spans 15 amino acids. The V gene's germline CDR1 is SGHTA and CDR2 FQGTGA. With 0 bases removed from V and 2 bases from J, the gap between germline ends came to 8 bases. CDR3 protein: CASSLTGPPGNTIYF. DNA for the CDR3: TGTGCCAGCAGCTTAACAGGGCCCCCTGGAAACACCATATATTTT.

The chain carries TRBV5-1 and TRBJ2-3; 10 bases agree with TRBD1. Trimming at V came to 4 bases and at J to 3 bases, leaving 5 bases not matched to a gene. The germline V gene has CDR1 SGHRS and CDR2 YFSETQ. The CDR3 is made up of 15 amino acids. CDR3 region: CASSPRDRGTDTQYF. The CDR3 DNA reads as TGCGCCAGCAGCCCGCGGGACAGGGGAACAGATACGCAGTATTTT. Full variable domain (rest looked up from reference TRBV5-1 and TRBJ2-3): KAGVTQTPRYLIKTRGQQVTLSCSPISGHRSVSWYQQTPGQGLQFLFEYFSETQRNKGNFPGRFSGRQFSNSRSEMNVSTLELGDSALYLCASSPRDRGTDTQYFGPGTRLTVL.

The CDR3 loop is CASSADRANYGYTF. CDR3 nucleotide sequence: TGTGCCAGCAGCGCAGACAGGGCCAACTATGGCTACACCTTC. V and J are TRBV14 and TRBJ1-2; 7 bases align to TRBD1. Germline V lookup: CDR1 SGHDN, CDR2 FVKESK. CDR3 length: 14 residues. Trimming took 5 bases from V and 2 from J; bases not matched to a gene: 5.

The J gene is TRBJ2-7, the V gene TRBV7-3; 7 nucleotides line up with TRBD1. With V trimmed by 0 bases and J by 4 bases, 3 bases remained unmatched. Germline V CDR1 and CDR2: SGHTA, FQGTGA. The CDR3 contains 14 residues. The CDR3 loop reads CASSLTGGRYEQYF. The CDR3, as DNA: TGTGCCAGCAGCTTAACAGGGGGCAGGTACGAGCAGTACTTC.

V gene TRBV2 combines with J gene TRBJ2-7; D ambiguous. The ends were cut back, 6 bases at V and 0 bases at J, with 9 bases in the middle. Germline lookup yields CDR1 SNHLY and CDR2 FYNNEI. The CDR3 runs to 13 residues. The CDR3 DNA reads as TGTGCCAGCAGAGGTCGTAGCTCCTACGAGCAGTACTTC. Translating gives CASRGRSSYEQYF.

The gene calls are TRBV7-8 and TRBJ2-1, with D uncertain. This CDR3 is 14 amino acids long. Germline CDR1 and CDR2: SGHVS and FQNEAQ. V lost 1 base, J lost 9 bases, and 13 bases lay in between. The DNA of the CDR3 is TGTGCCAGCAGCTTAGGTAGGATCTTAATTGAGCAGTTCTTC. Its protein is CASSLGRILIEQFF.

V and J are TRBV6-5 and TRBJ1-1; TRBD1 is a possible D gene (5 bases). V dropped 6 bases and J dropped 4 bases, with 9 bases sitting between them. The CDR3 runs to 12 residues. CDR1 MNHEY and CDR2 SVGAGI come from the germline V gene. Here the CDR3 DNA reads TGTGCCAGCAGAGCAGGGAGCACTGAAGCTTTCTTT. Protein: CASRAGSTEAFF.

The chain joins TRBV13 to TRBJ2-1, with 13 nucleotides matching TRBD2. This CDR3 is built from 17 residues. Germline values: CDR1 PRHDT, CDR2 FYEKMQ (reference sequence). Germline trimming cut 3 bases from V and 4 bases from J; bases unmatched to any gene: 6. CDR3 DNA sequence: TGTGCCAGCAGCTTGGGAGCGACTAGCGGGGGGTACAATGAGCAGTTCTTC. It translates to CASSLGATSGGYNEQFF. Drawing the rest from reference TRBV13 and TRBJ2-1, the complete variable domain is AAGVIQSPRHLIKEKRETATLKCYPIPRHDTVYWYQQGPGQDPQFLISFYEKMQSDKGSIPDRFSAQQFSDYHSELNMSSLELGDSALYFCASSLGATSGGYNEQFFGPGTRLTVL.

This chain uses TRBV18 with TRBJ2-5, with TRBD2 matching 11 bases. The CDR3 runs to 16 residues. Germline CDR1 and CDR2: KGHSH and LQKENI. V lost 1 base, J lost 3 bases, and 4 bases stayed unmatched. The CDR3, as DNA: TGTGCCAGCTCACCACTAATAGCGGGAGGGGAAGAGACCCAGTACTTC. This translates into CASSPLIAGGEETQYF.

This chain links TRBV2 with TRBJ2-7, with a weak D call TRBD2 (5 bases). The V gene lost 0 bases and the J gene lost 6 bases, with 9 bases spanning the gap. The CDR3 is 13 residues long. Germline V gene lookup returns CDR1 SNHLY and CDR2 FYNNEI. In nucleotides, the CDR3 is TGTGCCAGCAGTGAAGCTCGGGGTCTCGAGCAGTACTTC. As protein: CASSEARGLEQYF. The entire variable domain, with the rest obtained from reference TRBV2 and TRBJ2-7, is as follows: EPEVTQTPSHQVTQMGQEVILRCVPISNHLYFYWYRQILGQKVEFLVSFYNNEISEKSEIFDDQFSVERPDGSNFTLKIRSTKLEDSAMYFCASSEARGLEQYFGPGTRLTVT.

V gene TRBV19 combines with J gene TRBJ2-7; the D gene could be TRBD1 or TRBD2 (5 bases each). The CDR3 totals 15 residues. Looked up from germline, CDR1 is LNHDA and CDR2 is SQIVND (reference sequence). V shed 4 bases and J shed 2 bases, with 15 bases lying between them. CDR3 amino acids: CASSTAGTPPYEQYF. CDR3 sequence (DNA): TGTGCCAGTAGTACCGCCGGGACGCCCCCCTACGAGCAGTACTTC.